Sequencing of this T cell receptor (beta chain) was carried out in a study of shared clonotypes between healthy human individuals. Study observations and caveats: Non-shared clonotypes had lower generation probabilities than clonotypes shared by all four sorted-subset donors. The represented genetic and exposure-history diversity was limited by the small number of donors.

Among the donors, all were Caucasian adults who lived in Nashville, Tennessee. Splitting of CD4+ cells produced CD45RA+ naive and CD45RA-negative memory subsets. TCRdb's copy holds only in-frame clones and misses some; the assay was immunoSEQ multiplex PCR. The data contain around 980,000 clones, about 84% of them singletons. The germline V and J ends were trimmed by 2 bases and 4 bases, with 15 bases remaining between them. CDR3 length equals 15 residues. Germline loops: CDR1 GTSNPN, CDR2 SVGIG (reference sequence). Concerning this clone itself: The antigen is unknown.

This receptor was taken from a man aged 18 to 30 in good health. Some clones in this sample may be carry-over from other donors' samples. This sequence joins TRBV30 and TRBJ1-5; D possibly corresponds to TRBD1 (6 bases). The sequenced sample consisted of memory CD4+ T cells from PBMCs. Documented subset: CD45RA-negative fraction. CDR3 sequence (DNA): TGTGCCTGGAGTCTTGCCAGGGGAGTGAATCAGCCCCAGCATTTT. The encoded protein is CAWSLARGVNQPQHF.